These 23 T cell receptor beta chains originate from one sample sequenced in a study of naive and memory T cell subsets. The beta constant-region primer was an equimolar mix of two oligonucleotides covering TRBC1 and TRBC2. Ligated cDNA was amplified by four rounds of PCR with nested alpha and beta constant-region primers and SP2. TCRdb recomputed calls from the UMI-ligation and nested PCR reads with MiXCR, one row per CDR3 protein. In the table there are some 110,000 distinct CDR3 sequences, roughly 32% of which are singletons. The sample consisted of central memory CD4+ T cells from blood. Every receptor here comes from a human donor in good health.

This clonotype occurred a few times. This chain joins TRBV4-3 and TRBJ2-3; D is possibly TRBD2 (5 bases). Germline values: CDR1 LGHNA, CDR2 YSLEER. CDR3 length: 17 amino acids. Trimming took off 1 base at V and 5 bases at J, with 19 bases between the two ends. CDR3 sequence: CASSQVPLASREDTQYF. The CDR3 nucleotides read TGCGCCAGCAGCCAAGTCCCGTTAGCGTCGAGGGAAGATACGCAGTATTTT.

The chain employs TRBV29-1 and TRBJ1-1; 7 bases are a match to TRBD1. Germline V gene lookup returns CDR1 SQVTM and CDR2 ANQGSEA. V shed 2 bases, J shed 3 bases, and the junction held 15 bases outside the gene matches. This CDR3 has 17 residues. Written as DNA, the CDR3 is TGCAGCGTTGAAAGCCTTAAAGTACAGGGGTTTGACACTGAAGCTTTCTTT. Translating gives CSVESLKVQGFDTEAFF.

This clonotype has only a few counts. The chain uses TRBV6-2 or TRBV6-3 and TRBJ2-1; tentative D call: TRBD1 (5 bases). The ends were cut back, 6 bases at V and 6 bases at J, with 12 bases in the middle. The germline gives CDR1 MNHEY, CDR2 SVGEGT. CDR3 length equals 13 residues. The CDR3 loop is CASSSLGANEQFF. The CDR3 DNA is TGTGCCAGCAGCAGTCTTGGGGCCAATGAGCAGTTCTTC.

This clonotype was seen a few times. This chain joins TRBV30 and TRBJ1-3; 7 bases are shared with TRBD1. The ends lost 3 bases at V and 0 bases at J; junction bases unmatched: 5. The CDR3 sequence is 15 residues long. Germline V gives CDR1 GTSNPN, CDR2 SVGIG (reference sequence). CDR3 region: CAWRRGQSSGNTIYF. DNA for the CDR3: TGTGCCTGGAGGAGGGGACAGAGCTCTGGAAACACCATATATTTT.

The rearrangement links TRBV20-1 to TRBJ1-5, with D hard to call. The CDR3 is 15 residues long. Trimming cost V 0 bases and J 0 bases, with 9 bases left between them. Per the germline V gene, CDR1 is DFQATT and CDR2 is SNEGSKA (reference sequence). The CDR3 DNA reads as TGCAGTGCTAGAGACCGAACAGCTAGCAATCAGCCCCAGCATTTT. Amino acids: CSARDRTASNQPQHF.

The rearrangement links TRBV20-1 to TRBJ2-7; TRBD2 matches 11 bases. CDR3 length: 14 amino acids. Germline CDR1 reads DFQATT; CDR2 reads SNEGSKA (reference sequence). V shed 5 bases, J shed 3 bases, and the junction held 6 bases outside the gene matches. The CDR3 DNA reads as TGCAGTGCTTATACCGGGACTAGCGGCTACGAGCAGTACTTC. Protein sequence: CSAYTGTSGYEQYF.

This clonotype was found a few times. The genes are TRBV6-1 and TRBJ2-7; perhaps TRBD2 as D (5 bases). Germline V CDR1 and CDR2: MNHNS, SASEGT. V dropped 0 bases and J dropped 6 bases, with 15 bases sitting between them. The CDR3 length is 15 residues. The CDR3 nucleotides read TGTGCCAGCAGTGAAGCGCTTCTAGGACTTTTCGAGCAGTACTTC. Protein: CASSEALLGLFEQYF.

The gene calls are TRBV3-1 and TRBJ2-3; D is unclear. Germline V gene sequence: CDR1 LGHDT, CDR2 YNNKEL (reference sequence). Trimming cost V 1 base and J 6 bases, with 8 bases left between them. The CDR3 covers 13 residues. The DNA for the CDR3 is TGTGCCAGCAGCCAAGTCGGTAGCGATACGCAGTATTTT. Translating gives CASSQVGSDTQYF.

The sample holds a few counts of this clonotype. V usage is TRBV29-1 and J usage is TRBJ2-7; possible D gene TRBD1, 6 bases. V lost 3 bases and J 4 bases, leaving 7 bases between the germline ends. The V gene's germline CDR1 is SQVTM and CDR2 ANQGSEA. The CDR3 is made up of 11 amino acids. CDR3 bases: TGCAGCGTTGAGGACAGATACGAGCAGTACTTC. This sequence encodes CSVEDRYEQYF.

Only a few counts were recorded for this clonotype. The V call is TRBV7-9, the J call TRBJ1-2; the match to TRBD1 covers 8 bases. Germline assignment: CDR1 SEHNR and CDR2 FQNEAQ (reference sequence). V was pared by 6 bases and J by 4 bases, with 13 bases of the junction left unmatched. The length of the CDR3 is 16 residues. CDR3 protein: CASSPTGAADVYGYTF. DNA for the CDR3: TGTGCCAGCAGTCCGACAGGGGCCGCCGATGTCTATGGCTACACCTTC.

CDR3 region: CASSLEARYEQYF. CDR3 bases: TGTGCCAGCAGCTTAGAGGCCCGCTACGAGCAGTACTTC. The rearrangement uses TRBV7-9 and TRBJ2-7; no clear D. The CDR3 loop spans 13 amino acids. Germline-derived CDR1 and CDR2 are SEHNR and FQNEAQ (reference sequence). V dropped 1 base and J dropped 3 bases, with 7 bases sitting between them.

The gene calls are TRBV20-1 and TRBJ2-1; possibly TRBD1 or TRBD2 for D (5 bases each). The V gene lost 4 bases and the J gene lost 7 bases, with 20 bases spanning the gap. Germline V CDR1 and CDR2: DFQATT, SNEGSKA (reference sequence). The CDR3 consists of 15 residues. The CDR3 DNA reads TGCAGTGCTATGGGGGTGGATTTGATGGGAAATGAGCAGTTCTTC. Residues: CSAMGVDLMGNEQFF.

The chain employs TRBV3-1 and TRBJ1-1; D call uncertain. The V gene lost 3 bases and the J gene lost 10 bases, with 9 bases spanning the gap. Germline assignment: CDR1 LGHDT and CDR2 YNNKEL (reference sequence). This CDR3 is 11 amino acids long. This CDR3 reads CASSQGYGAFF. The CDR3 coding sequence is TGTGCCAGCAGCCAGGGGTATGGAGCTTTCTTT. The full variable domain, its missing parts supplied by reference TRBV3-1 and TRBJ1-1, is DTAVSQTPKYLVTQMGNDKSIKCEQNLGHDTMYWYKQDSKKFLKIMFSYNNKELIINETVPNRFSPKSPDKAHLNLHINSLELGDSAVYFCASSQGYGAFFGQGTRLTVV.

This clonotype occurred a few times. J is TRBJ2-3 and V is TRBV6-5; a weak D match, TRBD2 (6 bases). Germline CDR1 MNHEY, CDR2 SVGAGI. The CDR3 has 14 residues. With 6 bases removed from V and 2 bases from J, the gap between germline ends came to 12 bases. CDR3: CASREGRLTDTQYF. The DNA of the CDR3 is TGTGCCAGCAGGGAGGGGCGCCTCACAGATACGCAGTATTTT.

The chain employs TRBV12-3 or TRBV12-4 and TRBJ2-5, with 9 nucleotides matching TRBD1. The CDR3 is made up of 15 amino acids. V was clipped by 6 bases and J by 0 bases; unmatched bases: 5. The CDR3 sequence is CASRGTGQYQETQYF. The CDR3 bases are TGTGCCAGCAGGGGGACAGGGCAGTACCAAGAGACCCAGTACTTC.

The CDR3 loop reads CASRRQGIGELFF. The CDR3 DNA follows: TGTGCCAGCAGGCGACAGGGGATCGGGGAGCTGTTTTTT. The gene calls are TRBV28 and TRBJ2-2, with TRBD1 matching 8 bases. The length of the CDR3 is 13 residues. Germline CDR1 and CDR2: MDHEN and SYDVKM. The ends lost 6 bases at V and 7 bases at J; junction bases unmatched: 4.

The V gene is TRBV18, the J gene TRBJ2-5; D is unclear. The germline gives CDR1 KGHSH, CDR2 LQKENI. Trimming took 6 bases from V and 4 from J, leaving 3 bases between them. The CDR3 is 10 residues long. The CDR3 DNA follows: TGTGCCAGCTCCGGAGAGACCCAGTACTTC. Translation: CASSGETQYF.

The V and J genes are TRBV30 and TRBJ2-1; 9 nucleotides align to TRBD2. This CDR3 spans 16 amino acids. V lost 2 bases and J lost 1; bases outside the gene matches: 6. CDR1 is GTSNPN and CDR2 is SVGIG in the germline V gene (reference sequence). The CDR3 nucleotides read TGTGCCTGGAGTTTTGGAACTAGCGGGTCCTACAATGAGCAGTTCTTC. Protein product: CAWSFGTSGSYNEQFF.

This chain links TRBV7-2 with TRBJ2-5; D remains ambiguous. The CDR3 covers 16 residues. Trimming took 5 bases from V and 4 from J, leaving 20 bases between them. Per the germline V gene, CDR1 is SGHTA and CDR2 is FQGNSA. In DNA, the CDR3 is TGTGCCAGCAGCCCCCAAATGCTGATGGGAAGAGAGACCCAGTACTTC. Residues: CASSPQMLMGRETQYF. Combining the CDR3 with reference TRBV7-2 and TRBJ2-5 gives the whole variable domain GAGVSQSPSNKVTEKGKDVELRCDPISGHTALYWYRQSLGQGLEFLIYFQGNSAPDKSGLPSDRFSAERTGGSVSTLTIQRTQQEDSAVYLCASSPQMLMGRETQYFGPGTRLLVL.

CDR3 DNA sequence: TGTGCCTGGAGTCGCGGTTCCGGGGCCAACGTCCTGACTTTC. Protein: CAWSRGSGANVLTF. The rearrangement links TRBV30 to TRBJ2-6; D is undetermined. CDR1 is GTSNPN, CDR2 SVGIG, per germline (reference sequence). The V and J ends lost 2 bases and 4 bases respectively, with 9 bases between them. This CDR3 has 14 amino acids.

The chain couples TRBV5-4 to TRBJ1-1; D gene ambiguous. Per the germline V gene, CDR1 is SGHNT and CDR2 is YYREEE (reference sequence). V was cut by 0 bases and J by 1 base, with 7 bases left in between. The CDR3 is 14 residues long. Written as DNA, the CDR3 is TGTGCCAGCAGCTTGGAAGTCAAGAACACTGAAGCTTTCTTT. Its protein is CASSLEVKNTEAFF.

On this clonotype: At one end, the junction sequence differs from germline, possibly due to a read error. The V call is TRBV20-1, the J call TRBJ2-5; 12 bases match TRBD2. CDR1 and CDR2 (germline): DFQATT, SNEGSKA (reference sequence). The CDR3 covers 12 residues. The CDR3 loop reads CRASGGEETQYF. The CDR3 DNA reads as TGCAGGGCTAGCGGGGGGGAAGAGACCCAGTACTTC.

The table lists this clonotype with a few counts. The CDR3 nucleotides are TGCAGTGCTACCTCAGGGTGGCCCCGCCAAGAGACCCAGTACTTC. Translating gives CSATSGWPRQETQYF. This sequence joins TRBV20-1 and TRBJ2-5; perhaps TRBD1 as D (5 bases). V shed 4 bases and J shed 1 base, with 16 bases lying between them. This CDR3 has 15 residues. Germline lookup yields CDR1 DFQATT and CDR2 SNEGSKA (reference sequence).